The T cell receptor (beta chain) described here comes from a study of blood T cell repertoires in COVID-19. The germline V gene encodes CDR1 MDHEN and CDR2 SYDVKM. The CDR3 is 14 amino acids. With 5 bases removed from V and 3 bases from J, the gap between germline ends came to 13 bases. Profiled with immunoSEQ multiplex PCR; TCRdb holds only in-frame clones, not every one. The data contain 200,000 to 250,000 clones, about 84% of them singletons. The chain uses TRBV28 and TRBJ1-2; a weak D match, TRBD1 (5 bases). Sequences were obtained from PBMCs or T cells enriched from blood (not recorded which). The origin of this receptor is a man aged 55 to 70 who had recovered from COVID-19. The CDR3 sequence is CASSAPGTDYGYTF. In DNA, the CDR3 is TGTGCCAGCAGTGCCCCCGGGACTGACTATGGCTACACCTTC.